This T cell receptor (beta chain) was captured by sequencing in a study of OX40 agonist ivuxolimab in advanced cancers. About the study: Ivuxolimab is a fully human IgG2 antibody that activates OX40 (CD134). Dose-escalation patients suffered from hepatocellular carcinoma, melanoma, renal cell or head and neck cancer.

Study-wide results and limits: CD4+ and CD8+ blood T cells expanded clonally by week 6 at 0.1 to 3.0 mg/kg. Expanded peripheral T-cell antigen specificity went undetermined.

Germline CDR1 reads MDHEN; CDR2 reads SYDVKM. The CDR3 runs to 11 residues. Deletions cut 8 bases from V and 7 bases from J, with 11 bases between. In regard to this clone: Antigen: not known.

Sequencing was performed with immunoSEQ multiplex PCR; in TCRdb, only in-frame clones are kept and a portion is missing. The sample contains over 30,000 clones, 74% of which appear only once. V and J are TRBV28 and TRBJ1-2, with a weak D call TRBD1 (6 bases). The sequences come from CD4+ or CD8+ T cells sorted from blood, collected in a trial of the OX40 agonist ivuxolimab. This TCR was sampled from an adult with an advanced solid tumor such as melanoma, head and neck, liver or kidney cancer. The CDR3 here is CASYRDTGYTF. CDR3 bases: TGTGCCAGCTACAGGGATACTGGCTACACCTTC.